This is a list of T cell receptor beta chains from one sample in a study of vaccination and CD4 T cells after COVID-19. Their target antigens are unknown. TCRdb re-called the PCR reads with MiXCR, one entry per CDR3 protein. Among around 13,000 distinct CDR3 sequences listed, around 27% were seen once. The starting material was CD4+ T cells from blood, cultured in vitro, obtained before SARS-CoV-2 vaccination. These receptors all stem from a human donor who received a COVID-19 vaccine. The CDR3 runs from the conserved cysteine through the conserved F or W. Each record gives: D gene, J gene, CDR3 length, clone size, V gene, CDR3 DNA, CDR3 protein. A D gene is named only where the DNA matches it firmly. Rows may omit the clone size; those that give it use once, few, many or a size class.

D gene: NA; J gene: TRBJ2-1; CDR3 length: 14; clone size: NA; V gene: TRBV2; CDR3 DNA: TGTGCCAGCAGTGAAGACGGCAGTTACAATGAGCAGTTCTTC; CDR3 protein: CASSEDGSYNEQFF
D gene: TRBD1; J gene: TRBJ2-1; CDR3 length: 14; clone size: NA; V gene: TRBV5-4; CDR3 DNA: TGTGCCATCCCGGACAGGGGTCTTCGCAATGAGCAGTTCTTC; CDR3 protein: CAIPDRGLRNEQFF
D gene: NA; J gene: TRBJ1-3; CDR3 length: 12; clone size: NA; V gene: TRBV12-3/TRBV12-4; CDR3 DNA: TGTGCCAGCAGTTTAACCCGAAACACCATATATTTT; CDR3 protein: CASSLTRNTIYF
D gene: TRBD1; J gene: TRBJ1-5; CDR3 length: 16; clone size: medium-sized; V gene: TRBV6-1; CDR3 DNA: TGTGCCAGCAGTCGTAAAGGGGGCTATAGCAATCAGCCCCAGCATTTT; CDR3 protein: CASSRKGGYSNQPQHF
D gene: NA; J gene: TRBJ1-6; CDR3 length: 13; clone size: few; V gene: TRBV2; CDR3 DNA: TGTGCCAGCACGCCCAGGGTGAATTCACCCCTCCACTTT; CDR3 protein: CASTPRVNSPLHF
D gene: TRBD1; J gene: TRBJ2-5; CDR3 length: 16; clone size: few; V gene: TRBV6-1; CDR3 DNA: TGTGCCAGCAGTGAACTTGGGACAGGGGGCTTGGAGACCCAGTACTTC; CDR3 protein: CASSELGTGGLETQYF
D gene: TRBD2; J gene: TRBJ2-5; CDR3 length: 20; clone size: few; V gene: TRBV7-9; CDR3 DNA: TGTGCCAGCAGCTTAGCGCTGGGACTAGCGGGGGGGCCCCGTCAAGAGACCCAGTACTTC; CDR3 protein: CASSLALGLAGGPRQETQYF
D gene: NA; J gene: TRBJ2-2; CDR3 length: 17; clone size: NA; V gene: TRBV5-4; CDR3 DNA: TGTGCCAGCAGCTTGGGACCCACAGGGCGCTCCACCGGGGAGCTGTTTTTT; CDR3 protein: CASSLGPTGRSTGELFF
D gene: NA; J gene: TRBJ1-1; CDR3 length: 13; clone size: NA; V gene: TRBV5-1; CDR3 DNA: TGCGCCAGCAGCCCTTGGATGAACACTGAAGCTTTCTTT; CDR3 protein: CASSPWMNTEAFF
D gene: NA; J gene: TRBJ2-7; CDR3 length: 14; clone size: few; V gene: TRBV11-3; CDR3 DNA: TGTGCCAGCAGCGCCGGGACCATGGCCTACGAGCAGTACTTC; CDR3 protein: CASSAGTMAYEQYF
D gene: TRBD2; J gene: TRBJ2-2; CDR3 length: 16; clone size: NA; V gene: TRBV5-1; CDR3 DNA: TGCGCCAGCAGCTTGGGCGGCGGGGGAAGTGGCGGGGAGCTGTTTTTT; CDR3 protein: CASSLGGGGSGGELFF
D gene: TRBD2; J gene: TRBJ2-5; CDR3 length: 16; clone size: few; V gene: TRBV6-1; CDR3 DNA: TGTGCCAGCAGTCCTAGCGGGGGGGGGCTCCAAGAGACCCAGTACTTC; CDR3 protein: CASSPSGGGLQETQYF
D gene: NA; J gene: TRBJ1-4; CDR3 length: 17; clone size: NA; V gene: TRBV21-1; CDR3 DNA: TGTGCCAGCAGCAAAGAGGGGCGTCGAACCCCTAATGAAAAACTGTTTTTT; CDR3 protein: CASSKEGRRTPNEKLFF
D gene: NA; J gene: TRBJ2-5; CDR3 length: 13; clone size: NA; V gene: TRBV12-3/TRBV12-4; CDR3 DNA: TGTGCCAGCAGTTTAATGGAGGGGGAGACCCAGTACTTC; CDR3 protein: CASSLMEGETQYF
D gene: NA; J gene: TRBJ1-3; CDR3 length: 18; clone size: NA; V gene: TRBV30; CDR3 DNA: TGTGCCTGGAGTGTAGGTTCGGGAAGCCTCGGATCTGGAAACACCATATATTTT; CDR3 protein: CAWSVGSGSLGSGNTIYF
D gene: TRBD2; J gene: TRBJ2-3; CDR3 length: 14; clone size: NA; V gene: TRBV5-4; CDR3 DNA: TGTGCCAGCAGCTTGAATGCGGGGGAAGATACGCAGTATTTT; CDR3 protein: CASSLNAGEDTQYF
D gene: TRBD1; J gene: TRBJ1-2; CDR3 length: 15; clone size: few; V gene: TRBV5-1; CDR3 DNA: TGCGCCAGCAGCCCGGACAGGGAGGCTAACTATGGCTACACCTTC; CDR3 protein: CASSPDREANYGYTF
D gene: TRBD1; J gene: TRBJ1-4; CDR3 length: 18; clone size: NA; V gene: TRBV7-8; CDR3 DNA: TGTGCCAGCAGCTTACCGTTTGGACAGGGGGTCTCTCATGAAAAACTGTTTTTT; CDR3 protein: CASSLPFGQGVSHEKLFF
D gene: NA; J gene: TRBJ1-2; CDR3 length: 14; clone size: few; V gene: TRBV5-1; CDR3 DNA: TGCGCCAGCAGCTTGTCAGGGGCCGATTATGGCTACACCTTC; CDR3 protein: CASSLSGADYGYTF
D gene: TRBD2; J gene: TRBJ2-3; CDR3 length: 16; clone size: NA; V gene: TRBV19; CDR3 DNA: TGTGCCAGTAGTCCTGGACTAGCGGGGGGGCCACGAGCGCAGTATTTT; CDR3 protein: CASSPGLAGGPRAQYF
D gene: TRBD1; J gene: TRBJ1-4; CDR3 length: 14; clone size: NA; V gene: TRBV6-1; CDR3 DNA: TGTGCCAGCCGTCCCGGGACAGCTAATGAAAAACTGTTTTTT; CDR3 protein: CASRPGTANEKLFF
D gene: TRBD1; J gene: TRBJ1-3; CDR3 length: 18; clone size: few; V gene: TRBV30; CDR3 DNA: TGTGCCTGGAGTGTACGAATTGGGACAGGCCGATCTGGAAACACCATATATTTT; CDR3 protein: CAWSVRIGTGRSGNTIYF
D gene: NA; J gene: TRBJ1-6; CDR3 length: 16; clone size: medium-sized; V gene: TRBV27; CDR3 DNA: TGTGCCAGCAGCCCCGGAGTGGCAGAAGAAAGTTCACCCCTCCACTTT; CDR3 protein: CASSPGVAEESSPLHF
D gene: NA; J gene: TRBJ1-6; CDR3 length: 16; clone size: NA; V gene: TRBV10-3; CDR3 DNA: TGTGCCATCAGTGAGAACCCCGCGCGGGCGAATTCACCCCTCCACTTT; CDR3 protein: CAISENPARANSPLHF
D gene: NA; J gene: TRBJ2-3; CDR3 length: 13; clone size: NA; V gene: TRBV9; CDR3 DNA: TGTGCCAGCTCCCCAGTCGGAACAGATACGCAGTATTTT; CDR3 protein: CASSPVGTDTQYF
D gene: NA; J gene: TRBJ1-1; CDR3 length: 13; clone size: few; V gene: TRBV18; CDR3 DNA: TGTGCCAGCTCACCACTAAGGAACACTGAAGCTTTCTTT; CDR3 protein: CASSPLRNTEAFF
D gene: TRBD2; J gene: TRBJ2-3; CDR3 length: 15; clone size: NA; V gene: TRBV6-1; CDR3 DNA: TGTGCCAGCAGTAGCGGGGGGGCCGAGGCAGATACGCAGTATTTT; CDR3 protein: CASSSGGAEADTQYF
D gene: NA; J gene: TRBJ2-5; CDR3 length: 14; clone size: NA; V gene: TRBV6-1; CDR3 DNA: TGTGCCAGCAGGCCAGAGGTAGGGGAGGAGACCCAGTACTTC; CDR3 protein: CASRPEVGEETQYF
D gene: TRBD2; J gene: TRBJ2-2; CDR3 length: 15; clone size: NA; V gene: TRBV7-9; CDR3 DNA: TGTGCCAGCAGCTTAAGCGGGGGGGCCTTCGGGGAGCTGTTTTTT; CDR3 protein: CASSLSGGAFGELFF
D gene: NA; J gene: TRBJ1-1; CDR3 length: 14; clone size: NA; V gene: TRBV11-2; CDR3 DNA: TGTGCCAGCAGCTTAAGACAGAGAGGGGGTGAAGCTTTCTTT; CDR3 protein: CASSLRQRGGEAFF
D gene: TRBD2; J gene: TRBJ2-3; CDR3 length: 16; clone size: medium-sized; V gene: TRBV20-1; CDR3 DNA: TGCAGTGCTGAGACCGGGACTAGCGGGGGCACAGATACGCAGTATTTT; CDR3 protein: CSAETGTSGGTDTQYF
D gene: TRBD1; J gene: TRBJ2-7; CDR3 length: 13; clone size: NA; V gene: TRBV18; CDR3 DNA: TGTGCCAGCTCACCTGGGACAGGGAATGAGCAGTACTTC; CDR3 protein: CASSPGTGNEQYF
D gene: TRBD2; J gene: TRBJ2-7; CDR3 length: 15; clone size: NA; V gene: TRBV7-8; CDR3 DNA: TGTGCCAGCAGCCCAAAGCGGGGGCTACCCTACGAGCAGTACTTC; CDR3 protein: CASSPKRGLPYEQYF
D gene: NA; J gene: TRBJ2-7; CDR3 length: 13; clone size: NA; V gene: TRBV6-1; CDR3 DNA: TGTGCCAGCAGTGCCGGCAGATCCTACGAGCAGTACTTC; CDR3 protein: CASSAGRSYEQYF
D gene: TRBD2; J gene: TRBJ2-7; CDR3 length: 16; clone size: few; V gene: TRBV7-9; CDR3 DNA: TGTGCCAGCAGCCCGGATTGGGCGGGGGGCGCCTACGAGCAGTACTTC; CDR3 protein: CASSPDWAGGAYEQYF
D gene: NA; J gene: TRBJ1-6; CDR3 length: 13; clone size: NA; V gene: TRBV5-1; CDR3 DNA: TGCGCCAGCAGCAGGGGGGATAATTCACCCCTCCACTTT; CDR3 protein: CASSRGDNSPLHF
D gene: NA; J gene: TRBJ2-7; CDR3 length: 13; clone size: NA; V gene: TRBV14; CDR3 DNA: TGTGCCAGCAGCCAAGTACCCTTCTACGAGCAGTACTTC; CDR3 protein: CASSQVPFYEQYF
D gene: NA; J gene: TRBJ2-2; CDR3 length: 14; clone size: few; V gene: TRBV12-3/TRBV12-4; CDR3 DNA: TGTGCCAGCAGTTTGGGCCCCCGGGCCGGGGAGCTGTTTTTT; CDR3 protein: CASSLGPRAGELFF
D gene: NA; J gene: TRBJ1-6; CDR3 length: 15; clone size: few; V gene: TRBV5-4; CDR3 DNA: TGTGCCAGCAGCTTGAAAAAGGGTGCATATTCACCCCTCCACTTT; CDR3 protein: CASSLKKGAYSPLHF
D gene: TRBD1; J gene: TRBJ1-6; CDR3 length: 15; clone size: NA; V gene: TRBV10-3; CDR3 DNA: TGTGCCATCACCGAACAAGGACAGGGGAGGTCACCCCTCCACTTT; CDR3 protein: CAITEQGQGRSPLHF
D gene: NA; J gene: TRBJ2-5; CDR3 length: 12; clone size: once; V gene: TRBV5-4; CDR3 DNA: TGTGCCAGCAGCTTGATCGGGGAGACCCAGTACTTC; CDR3 protein: CASSLIGETQYF
D gene: NA; J gene: TRBJ1-1; CDR3 length: 15; clone size: NA; V gene: TRBV6-1; CDR3 DNA: TGTGCCAGCAGTCCAAGGGGGACCGGGAACACTGAAGCTTTCTTT; CDR3 protein: CASSPRGTGNTEAFF
D gene: NA; J gene: TRBJ1-1; CDR3 length: 13; clone size: NA; V gene: TRBV6-1; CDR3 DNA: TGTGCCAGCAGTGCAGGCGGGGTCACTAAAGCTTTCTTT; CDR3 protein: CASSAGGVTKAFF
D gene: NA; J gene: TRBJ2-5; CDR3 length: 15; clone size: NA; V gene: TRBV5-1; CDR3 DNA: TGCGCCAGCACCCAGGGGGGGGGCTACCAAGAGACCCAGTACTTC; CDR3 protein: CASTQGGGYQETQYF
D gene: TRBD1; J gene: TRBJ1-2; CDR3 length: 16; clone size: few; V gene: TRBV19; CDR3 DNA: TGTGCCAGTAGTGTCCGGACAGGGGATGGTAACTATGGCTACACCTTC; CDR3 protein: CASSVRTGDGNYGYTF
D gene: NA; J gene: TRBJ2-3; CDR3 length: 11; clone size: few; V gene: TRBV5-4; CDR3 DNA: TGTGCCAGCAGCTTATTGGATACGCAGTATTTT; CDR3 protein: CASSLLDTQYF
D gene: NA; J gene: TRBJ2-5; CDR3 length: 13; clone size: NA; V gene: TRBV4-2; CDR3 DNA: TGTGCCAGCAGCCAAGTACAGGGCGAGACCCAGTACTTC; CDR3 protein: CASSQVQGETQYF